This T cell receptor (beta chain) was recovered during a study of shared clonotypes between healthy human individuals. The assay was immunoSEQ multiplex PCR, and TCRdb's table has in-frame clones only and misses some. Of around 180,000 clones in the sample, roughly 93% were seen once. Sequenced: naive CD4+ T cells sorted from blood. Subset of the sample: CD45RA+ positively selected. This clonotype was obtained from a woman aged 25 to 39 in good health.

The CDR3: CASSAQQGSFTEAFF. CDR3 nucleotide sequence: TGTGCCAGCAGCGCGCAACAGGGGAGTTTCACTGAAGCTTTCTTT. This chain connects TRBV7-9 to TRBJ1-1; 7 bases are a match to TRBD1. V was pared by 5 bases and J by 4 bases, with 10 bases of the junction left unmatched. The length of the CDR3 is 15 residues. In germline, CDR1 is SEHNR, CDR2 FQNEAQ (reference sequence).